This T cell receptor beta chain was found in a study of T cell responses to AZD1222 COVID-19 vaccine. With 5 bases clipped from V and 1 base from J, the junction kept 10 bases outside the gene matches. The CDR3 sequence is 18 residues long. Germline V gene sequence: CDR1 KGHDR, CDR2 SFDVKD. This clone was recorded only once. TCRdb keeps only in-frame clones here, not all; method: immunoSEQ multiplex PCR. The sample lists fewer than 90,000 clones; 85% to 95% were seen once. Sequenced material: peripheral blood, taken 28 days after the second AZD1222 dose. The sequence derives from an adult who received the AZD1222 COVID-19 vaccine. This chain joins TRBV24-1 and TRBJ2-1, with TRBD2 matching 10 bases. Written as DNA, the CDR3 is TGTGCCACCAGTGGCGTTCCCATAGCGGGAGGTTCCTACAATGAGCAGTTCTTC. Translation gives CATSGVPIAGGSYNEQFF.